The clone carrying this T cell receptor beta chain has only a few counts. Antigen specificity is unknown. This sample is drawn from a study of T cell responses to AZD1222 COVID-19 vaccine. Germline values: CDR1 SGHRS, CDR2 YFSETQ. V was pared by 1 base and J by 1 base, with 11 bases between. CDR3 length: 15 amino acids. General study results and limits: The donor group comprised mostly white British people and more females; the analysis possibly underestimated clonal diversity. Baseline seropositivity occurred in only 5 or 6 AZD1222 recipients. Two doses of AZD1222 preceded a rise in Spike-specific TCR breadth and depth. The reported proportion of spike-specific TCRs targeting unmutated variant regions was nearly half.

The table came from immunoSEQ multiplex PCR; TCRdb's copy has only in-frame clones and leaves some out. Of roughly 120,000 clones in the sample, approximately 85% were seen once. Source: peripheral blood, taken on day 0 of AZD1222 vaccination. The TCR originated in an adult in good health. The chain has TRBV5-1 and TRBJ1-1; D unresolved. The CDR3 DNA sequence: TGCGCCAGCAGCTTGATGTTACGGGGGAACACTGAAGCTTTCTTT. Translating it yields CASSLMLRGNTEAFF.